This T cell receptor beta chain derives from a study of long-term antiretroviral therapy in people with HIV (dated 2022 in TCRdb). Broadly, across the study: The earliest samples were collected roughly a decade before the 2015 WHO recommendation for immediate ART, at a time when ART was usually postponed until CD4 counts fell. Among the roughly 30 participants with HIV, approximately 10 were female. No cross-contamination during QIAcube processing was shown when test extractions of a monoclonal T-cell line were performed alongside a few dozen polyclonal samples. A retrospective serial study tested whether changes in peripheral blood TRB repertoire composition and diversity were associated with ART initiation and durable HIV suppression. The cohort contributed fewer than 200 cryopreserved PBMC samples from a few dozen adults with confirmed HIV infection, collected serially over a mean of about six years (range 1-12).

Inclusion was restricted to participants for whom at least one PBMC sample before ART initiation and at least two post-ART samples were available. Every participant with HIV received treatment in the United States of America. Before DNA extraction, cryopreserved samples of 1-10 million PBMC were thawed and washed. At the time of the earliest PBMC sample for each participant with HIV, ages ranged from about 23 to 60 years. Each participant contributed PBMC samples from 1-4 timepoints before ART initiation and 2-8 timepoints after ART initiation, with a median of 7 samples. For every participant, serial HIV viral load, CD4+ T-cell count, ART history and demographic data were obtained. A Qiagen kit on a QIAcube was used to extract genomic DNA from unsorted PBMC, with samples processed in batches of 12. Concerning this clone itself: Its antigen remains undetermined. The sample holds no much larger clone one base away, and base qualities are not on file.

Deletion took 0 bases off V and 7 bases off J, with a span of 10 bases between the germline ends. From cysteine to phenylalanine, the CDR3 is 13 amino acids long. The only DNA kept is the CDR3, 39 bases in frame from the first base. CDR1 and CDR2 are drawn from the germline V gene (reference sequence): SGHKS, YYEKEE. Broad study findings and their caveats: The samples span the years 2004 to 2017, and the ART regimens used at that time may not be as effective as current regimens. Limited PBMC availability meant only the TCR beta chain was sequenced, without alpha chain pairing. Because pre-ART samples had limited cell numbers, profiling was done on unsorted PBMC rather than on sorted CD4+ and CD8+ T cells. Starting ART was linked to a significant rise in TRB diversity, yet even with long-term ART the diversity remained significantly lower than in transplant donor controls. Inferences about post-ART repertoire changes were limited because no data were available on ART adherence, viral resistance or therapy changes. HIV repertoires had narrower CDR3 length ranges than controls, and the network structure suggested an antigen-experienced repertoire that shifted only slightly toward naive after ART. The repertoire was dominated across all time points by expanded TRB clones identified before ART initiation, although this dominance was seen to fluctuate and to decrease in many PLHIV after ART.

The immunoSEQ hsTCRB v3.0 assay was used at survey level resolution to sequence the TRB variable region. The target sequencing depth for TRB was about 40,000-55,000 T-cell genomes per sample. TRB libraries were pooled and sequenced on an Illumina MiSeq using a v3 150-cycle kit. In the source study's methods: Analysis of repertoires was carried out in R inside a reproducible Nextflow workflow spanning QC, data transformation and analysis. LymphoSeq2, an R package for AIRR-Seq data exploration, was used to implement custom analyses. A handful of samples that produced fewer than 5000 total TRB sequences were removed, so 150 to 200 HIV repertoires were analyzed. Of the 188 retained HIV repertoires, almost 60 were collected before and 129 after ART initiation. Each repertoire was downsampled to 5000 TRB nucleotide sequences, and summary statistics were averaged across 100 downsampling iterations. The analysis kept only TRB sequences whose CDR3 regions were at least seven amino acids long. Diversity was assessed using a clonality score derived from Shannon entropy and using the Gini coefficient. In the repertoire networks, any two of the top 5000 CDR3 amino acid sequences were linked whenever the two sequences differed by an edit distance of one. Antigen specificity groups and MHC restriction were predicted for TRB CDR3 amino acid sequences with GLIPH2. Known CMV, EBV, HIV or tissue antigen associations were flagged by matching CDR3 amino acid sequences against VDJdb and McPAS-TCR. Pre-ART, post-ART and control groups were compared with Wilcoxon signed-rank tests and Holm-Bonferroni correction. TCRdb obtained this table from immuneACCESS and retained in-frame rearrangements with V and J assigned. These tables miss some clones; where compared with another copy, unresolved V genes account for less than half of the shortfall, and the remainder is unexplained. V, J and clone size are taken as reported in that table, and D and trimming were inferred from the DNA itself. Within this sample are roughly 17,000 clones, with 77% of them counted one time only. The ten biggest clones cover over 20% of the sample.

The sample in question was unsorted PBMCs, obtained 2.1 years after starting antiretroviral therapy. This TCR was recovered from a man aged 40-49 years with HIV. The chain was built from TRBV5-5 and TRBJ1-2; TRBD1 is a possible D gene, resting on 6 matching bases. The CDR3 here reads CASSLAGGTGYTF. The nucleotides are TGTGCCAGCAGCTTGGCCGGGGGCACTGGCTACACCTTC.